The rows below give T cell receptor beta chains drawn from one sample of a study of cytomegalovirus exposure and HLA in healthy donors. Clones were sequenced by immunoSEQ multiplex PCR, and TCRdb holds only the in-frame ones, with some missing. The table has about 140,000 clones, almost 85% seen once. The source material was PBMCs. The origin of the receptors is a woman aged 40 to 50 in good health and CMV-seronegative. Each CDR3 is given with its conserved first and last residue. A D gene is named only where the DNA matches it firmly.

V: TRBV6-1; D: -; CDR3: CASSFLRGTGELFF
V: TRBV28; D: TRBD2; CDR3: CASSFLGLAEAYEQYF
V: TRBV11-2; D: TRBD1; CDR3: CASSRRGTDKNIQYF
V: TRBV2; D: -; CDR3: CASNSPDQPQHF
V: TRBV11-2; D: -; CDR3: CASSLADIREKLFF
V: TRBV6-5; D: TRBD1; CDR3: CASSYDRGNEQFF
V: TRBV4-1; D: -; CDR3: CASSQDKYYEQYF
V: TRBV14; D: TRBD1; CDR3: CASTHMDREAFF
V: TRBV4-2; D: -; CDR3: CASSQGTLNTEAFF
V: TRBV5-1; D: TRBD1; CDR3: CASTRDSYNEQFF
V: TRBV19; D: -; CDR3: CASSIAGVTRKTYEQYF
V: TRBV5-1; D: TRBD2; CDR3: CASSSALAGGISYEQYF
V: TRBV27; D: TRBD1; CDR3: CASSDRGPGYGYTF
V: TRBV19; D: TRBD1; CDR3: CASSIPGTGFQGGYTF
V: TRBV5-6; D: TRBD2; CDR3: CASSKTLAGEETQYF
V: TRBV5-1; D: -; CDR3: CASSLVAGFTDTQYF
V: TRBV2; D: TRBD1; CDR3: CASSEGGQAGSYNEQFF
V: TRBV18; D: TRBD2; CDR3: CASSPWTSGSYEQYF
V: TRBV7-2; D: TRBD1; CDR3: CASSAFGQEGEKLFF
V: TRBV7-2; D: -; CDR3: CASSFYSGGYGYTF
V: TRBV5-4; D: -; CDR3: CASSLDGANTGELFF
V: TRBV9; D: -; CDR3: CASSVGGAKNIQYF
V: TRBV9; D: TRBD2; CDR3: CASSPGRERFEQYF
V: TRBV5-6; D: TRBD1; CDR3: CASSLTTGFGETQYF
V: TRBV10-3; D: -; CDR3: CAISGAPGSASYEQYF
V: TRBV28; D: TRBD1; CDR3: CASRVGLWDRRKGKETQYF
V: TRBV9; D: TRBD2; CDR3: CASSVEASGTPTDTQYF
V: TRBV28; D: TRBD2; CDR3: CASSPGTSGRSRNEQFF
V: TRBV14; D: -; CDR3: CASSQEQALLPMNTEAFF
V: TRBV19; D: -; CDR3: CASRKAATEAFF
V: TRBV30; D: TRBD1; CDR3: CAWSADRGSYEQYF
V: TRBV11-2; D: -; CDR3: CASSDRDYGYTF
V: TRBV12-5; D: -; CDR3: CASPGVGARIANQPQHF
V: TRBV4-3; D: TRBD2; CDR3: CASSQDGAGIRLAKNIQYF
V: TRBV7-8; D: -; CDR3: CASSLSRPLEKLFF
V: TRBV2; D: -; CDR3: CASSEALPRGETQYF
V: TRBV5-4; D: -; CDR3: CASSFDTPNTEAFF
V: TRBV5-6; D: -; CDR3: CASSFGATGDDTQYF
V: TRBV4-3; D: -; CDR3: CASSQDRGGYTF
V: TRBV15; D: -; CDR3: CATSRDPGLLFF
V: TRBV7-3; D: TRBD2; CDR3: CASSRLATDTQYF
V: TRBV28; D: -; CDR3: CAILTPRYNEQFF
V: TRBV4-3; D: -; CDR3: CASSQDTRQIPYEQYF
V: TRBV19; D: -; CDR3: CASRFDILAGAGYTF
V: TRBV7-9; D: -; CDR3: CSSSLRVGQFF
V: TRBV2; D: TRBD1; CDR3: CASSENRGGLNEKLFF
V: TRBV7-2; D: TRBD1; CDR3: CASSPDRVGEQYF
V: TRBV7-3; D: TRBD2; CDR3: CASSLKTSGPYNEQFF
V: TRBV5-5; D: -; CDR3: CASSLAYGSGEQFF